A single sample is the source of the 17 T cell receptor beta chains below, sequenced in a study of early T cells in non-severe SARS-CoV-2 infection. Each CDR3 protein is one row after TCRdb ran MiXCR on the 5' RACE reads. The table records 80,000 to 95,000 distinct CDR3 sequences, about 14% of them present only once. Sequencing input: whole blood. These receptors were obtained from an adult who was a healthcare worker with PCR-confirmed SARS-CoV-2 infection or an uninfected control (not recorded which).

This clonotype was observed many times. The CDR3 DNA sequence: TGTGCCAGCAGCCCAACAGCGGGGGGGCGGGAGACCCAGTACTTC. Protein: CASSPTAGGRETQYF. The chain joins TRBV9 to TRBJ2-5; 10 bases line up with TRBD2. Germline V gene sequence: CDR1 SGDLS, CDR2 YYNGEE. V lost 4 bases, J lost 5 bases, and 8 bases stayed unmatched. The CDR3 has 15 residues.

In this sample, this clonotype turned up a few times. The chain uses TRBV7-9 and TRBJ1-1, with 9 bases aligning to TRBD1. Germline V gene lookup returns CDR1 SEHNR and CDR2 FQNEAQ (reference sequence). The CDR3 runs 15 residues. Trimming took 5 bases from V and 6 from J; bases not matched to a gene: 10. The CDR3 DNA follows: TGTGCCAGCAGCGGGCAGGTGGGACAGGGCGCTGAAGCTTTCTTT. Protein product: CASSGQVGQGAEAFF.

This clonotype was counted a few times. V usage is TRBV10-3 and J usage is TRBJ2-1, with D unclear. Deletions cut 4 bases from V and 4 bases from J, with 5 bases between. This CDR3 spans 12 amino acids. CDR1 is ENHRY, CDR2 SYGVKD, per germline. In DNA, the CDR3 is TGTGCCATCAGTGCCACATACAATGAGCAGTTCTTC. Its translation: CAISATYNEQFF.

CDR3: CASSLDSYNQPQHF. The CDR3 coding sequence is TGCGCCAGCAGCTTAGACAGTTATAATCAGCCCCAGCATTTT. This sequence joins TRBV5-1 and TRBJ1-5; D might be TRBD1 (5 bases). There are 14 residues in the CDR3. The germline gives CDR1 SGHRS, CDR2 YFSETQ. V lost 2 bases and J 4 bases, leaving 10 bases between the germline ends.

V is TRBV11-3 and J is TRBJ2-3; D gene uncertain. Germline-derived CDR1 and CDR2 are SGHNT and YENEEA. V was shortened by 7 bases and J by 1 base, with 15 bases between the two germline ends. The CDR3 sequence is 15 residues long. The CDR3 DNA follows: TGTGCCAGCACCAGCCGGGCAGACGGCACAGATACGCAGTATTTT. It yields the protein CASTSRADGTDTQYF.

This clonotype was counted between two and nine times. This chain's CDR3 is CASSSRDRRSYNEQFF. The CDR3 nucleotides are TGTGCCAGCAGCTCGCGTGACAGGCGCTCCTACAATGAGCAGTTCTTC. The rearrangement links TRBV7-8 to TRBJ2-1, with D possibly TRBD1 on 6 matching bases. Between the trimmed V and J ends, which lost 4 bases and 0 bases, there was a span of 13 bases. In germline, CDR1 is SGHVS, CDR2 FQNEAQ. There are 16 residues in the CDR3.

This clonotype ranks as medium-sized. The chain links TRBV6-4 to TRBJ2-2, with TRBD1 matching over 9 bases. CDR1 is MRHNA and CDR2 is SNTAGT in the germline V gene. J gave up 0 bases and V 6 bases, and 8 bases lay outside the gene matches. The CDR3 runs to 17 residues. The CDR3 region has the DNA TGTGCCAGCAGCAGAGCCGGGACAGGGTCGAACACCGGGGAGCTGTTTTTT. Amino acids: CASSRAGTGSNTGELFF.

This clonotype was observed many times. The V and J genes are TRBV5-1 and TRBJ2-7; D call uncertain. Germline V lookup: CDR1 SGHRS, CDR2 YFSETQ. The CDR3 is 12 amino acids. Between the trimmed V and J ends, which lost 5 bases and 6 bases, there was a span of 12 bases. The CDR3 is CASRSGPGEQYF. The CDR3 coding sequence is TGCGCCAGCAGATCCGGGCCAGGCGAGCAGTACTTC. The full variable domain, in which reference TRBV5-1 and TRBJ2-7 provide the parts outside the CDR3, is KAGVTQTPRYLIKTRGQQVTLSCSPISGHRSVSWYQQTPGQGLQFLFEYFSETQRNKGNFPGRFSGRQFSNSRSEMNVSTLELGDSALYLCASRSGPGEQYFGPGTRLTVT.

This clonotype was observed many times. The chain uses TRBV12-3 or TRBV12-4 and TRBJ1-1, with D maybe TRBD1 (6 bases). The V end lost 6 bases, the J end lost 1 base, and 12 bases lay between the germline ends. This CDR3 spans 14 amino acids. The chain's CDR3 is CASRQGAWNTEAFF. CDR3 coding DNA: TGTGCCAGCAGACAGGGAGCCTGGAACACTGAAGCTTTCTTT.

Here the CDR3 reads CASSPGNGQYF. In DNA form, the CDR3 reads TGTGCCAGCAGCCCTGGGAATGGACAGTACTTC. V and J are TRBV28 and TRBJ2-7, with unresolved D. The V gene's germline CDR1 is MDHEN and CDR2 SYDVKM. V shed 6 bases and J shed 10 bases, with 13 bases lying between them. There are 11 residues in the CDR3.

The chain carries TRBV24-1 and TRBJ1-1; tentative D call: TRBD1 (6 bases). CDR3 length: 16 residues. Per germline, CDR1 KGHDR and CDR2 SFDVKD. V was cut by 2 bases and J by 2 bases, with 14 bases left in between. Written as DNA, the CDR3 is TGTGCCACCAGTGATTCGACAAGGGGGGTTAACACTGAAGCTTTCTTT. Translation gives CATSDSTRGVNTEAFF.

The chain carries TRBV28 and TRBJ1-1; D not resolved. Trimming cost V 4 bases and J 7 bases, with 10 bases left between them. The CDR3 is made up of 12 amino acids. Germline CDR1 MDHEN, CDR2 SYDVKM. The CDR3 coding sequence is TGTGCCAGCAGTTCTGGACGTCGTGAAGCTTTCTTT. It is translated as CASSSGRREAFF.

The gene calls are TRBV3-1 and TRBJ2-1; 7 nucleotides align to TRBD2. CDR1 is LGHDT, CDR2 YNNKEL, per germline (reference sequence). V lost 1 base and J lost 11; bases outside the gene matches: 11. The CDR3 extends over 15 amino acids. This CDR3 is CASSQVSSGSYKQFF. The CDR3 DNA reads TGTGCCAGCAGCCAAGTTTCTAGCGGATCCTATAAGCAGTTCTTC.

The rearrangement joins TRBV19 to TRBJ1-4, with a tentative D call TRBD1 (5 bases). The V end lost 7 bases, the J end lost 5 bases, and 20 bases lay between the germline ends. This CDR3 comprises 16 residues. In germline, CDR1 is LNHDA, CDR2 SQIVND (reference sequence). CDR3 in amino acids: CASKRGPTLRNEKLFF. CDR3 in DNA: TGTGCCAGTAAGAGGGGACCGACCCTGCGAAATGAAAAACTGTTTTTT.

This clonotype was picked up a small number of times. The chain couples TRBV7-2 to TRBJ2-7; no reliable D call. The CDR3 covers 13 residues. Trimming cost V 4 bases and J 3 bases, with 10 bases left between them. Per the germline V gene, CDR1 is SGHTA and CDR2 is FQGNSA. As DNA, the CDR3 is TGTGCCAGCAGCTCCCAACCTAGCTACGAGCAGTACTTC. Its protein is CASSSQPSYEQYF.

V is TRBV7-2 and J is TRBJ2-1; D is tentatively TRBD1 or TRBD2 (6 bases each). The V end lost 4 bases, the J end lost 5 bases, and 9 bases lay between the germline ends. This CDR3 spans 13 amino acids. Germline V gene data show CDR1 as SGHTA and CDR2 as FQGNSA. Here the CDR3 DNA reads TGTGCCAGCAGCTCGGGGGCCGACAATGAGCAGTTCTTC. It specifies CASSSGADNEQFF.

The gene calls are TRBV5-1 and TRBJ1-1, with no clear D. The V end lost 0 bases, the J end lost 2 bases, and 8 bases lay between the germline ends. The length of the CDR3 is 14 residues. The germline gives CDR1 SGHRS, CDR2 YFSETQ. This CDR3 is CASSLEIGNTEAFF. In DNA form, the CDR3 reads TGCGCCAGCAGCTTGGAAATCGGAAACACTGAAGCTTTCTTT.